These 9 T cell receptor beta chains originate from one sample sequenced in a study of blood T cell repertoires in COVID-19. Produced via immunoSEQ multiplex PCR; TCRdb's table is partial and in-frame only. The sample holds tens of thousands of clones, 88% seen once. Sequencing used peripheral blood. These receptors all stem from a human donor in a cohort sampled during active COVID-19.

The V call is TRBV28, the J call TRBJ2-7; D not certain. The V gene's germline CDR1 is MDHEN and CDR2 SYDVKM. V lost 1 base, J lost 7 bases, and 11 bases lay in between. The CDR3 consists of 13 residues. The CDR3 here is CASSLYAAGEQYF. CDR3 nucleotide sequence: TGTGCCAGCAGTTTATATGCGGCCGGGGAGCAGTACTTC.

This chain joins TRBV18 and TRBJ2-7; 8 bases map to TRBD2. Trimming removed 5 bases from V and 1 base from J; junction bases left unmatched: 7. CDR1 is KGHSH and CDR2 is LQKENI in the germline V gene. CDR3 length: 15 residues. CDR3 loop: CASSTSGGGSYEQYF. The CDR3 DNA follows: TGTGCCAGCTCAACCAGCGGGGGCGGGTCCTACGAGCAGTACTTC.

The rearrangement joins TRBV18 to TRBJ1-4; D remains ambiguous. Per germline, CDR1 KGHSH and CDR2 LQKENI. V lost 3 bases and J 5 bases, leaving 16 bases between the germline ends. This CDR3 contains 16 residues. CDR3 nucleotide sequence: TGTGCCAGCTCACCGCCGTTTATGGGAGTAAATGAAAAACTGTTTTTT. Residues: CASSPPFMGVNEKLFF.

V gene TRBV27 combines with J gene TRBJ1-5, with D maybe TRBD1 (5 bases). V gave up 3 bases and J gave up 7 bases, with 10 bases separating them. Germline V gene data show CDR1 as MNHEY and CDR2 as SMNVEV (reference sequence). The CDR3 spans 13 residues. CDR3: CASSLSGNQPQHF. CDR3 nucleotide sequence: TGTGCCAGCAGTTTGTCAGGGAACCAGCCCCAGCATTTT.

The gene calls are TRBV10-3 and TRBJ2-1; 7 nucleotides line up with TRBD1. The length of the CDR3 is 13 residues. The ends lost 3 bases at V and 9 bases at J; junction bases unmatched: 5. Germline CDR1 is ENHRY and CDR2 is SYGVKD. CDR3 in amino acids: CAISDKGASEQFF. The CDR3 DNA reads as TGTGCCATCAGTGATAAGGGGGCGAGTGAGCAGTTCTTC.

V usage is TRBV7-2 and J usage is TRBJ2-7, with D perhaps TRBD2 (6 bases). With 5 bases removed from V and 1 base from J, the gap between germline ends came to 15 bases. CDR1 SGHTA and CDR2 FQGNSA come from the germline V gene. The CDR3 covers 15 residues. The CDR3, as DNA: TGTGCCAGCAGCCCCCCCCTAGCGAATTCCTACGAGCAGTACTTC. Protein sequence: CASSPPLANSYEQYF.

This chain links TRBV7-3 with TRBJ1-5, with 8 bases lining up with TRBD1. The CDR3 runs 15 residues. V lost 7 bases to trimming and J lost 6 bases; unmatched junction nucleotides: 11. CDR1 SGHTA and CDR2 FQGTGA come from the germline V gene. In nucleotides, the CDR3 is TGTGCCAGCATCAACCCCGACAGGGGAATTCAGCCCCAGCATTTT. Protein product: CASINPDRGIQPQHF. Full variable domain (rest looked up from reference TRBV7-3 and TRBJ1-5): GAGVSQTPSNKVTEKGKYVELRCDPISGHTALYWYRQSLGQGPEFLIYFQGTGAADDSGLPNDRFFAVRPEGSVSTLKIQRTERGDSAVYLCASINPDRGIQPQHFGDGTRLSIL.

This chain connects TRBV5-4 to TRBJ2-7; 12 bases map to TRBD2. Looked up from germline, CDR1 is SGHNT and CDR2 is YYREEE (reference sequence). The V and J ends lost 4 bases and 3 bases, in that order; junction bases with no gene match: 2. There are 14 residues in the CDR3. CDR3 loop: CASSRLAGDYEQYF. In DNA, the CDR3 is TGTGCCAGCAGCCGACTAGCGGGGGACTACGAGCAGTACTTC. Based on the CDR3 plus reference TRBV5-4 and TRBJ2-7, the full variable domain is ETGVTQSPTHLIKTRGQQVTLRCSSQSGHNTVSWYQQALGQGPQFIFQYYREEENGRGNFPPRFSGLQFPNYSSELNVNALELDDSALYLCASSRLAGDYEQYFGPGTRLTVT.

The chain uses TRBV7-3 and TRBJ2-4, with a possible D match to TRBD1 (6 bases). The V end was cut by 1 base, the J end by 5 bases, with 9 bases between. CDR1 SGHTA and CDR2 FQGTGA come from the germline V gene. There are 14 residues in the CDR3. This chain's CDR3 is CASSLRGLENIQYF. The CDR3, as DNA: TGTGCCAGCAGCTTAAGGGGGCTGGAAAACATTCAGTACTTC.